This is a list of T cell receptor beta chains from one sample in a study of blood T cell repertoires in COVID-19. Clones were sequenced by immunoSEQ multiplex PCR, and TCRdb holds only the in-frame ones, with some missing. Of 100,000 to 150,000 clones listed, 74% are singletons. The sequencing sample was made of peripheral blood. Receptors originate from an elderly man with COVID-19, enrolled during active disease. Both conserved end residues are part of each CDR3. Fields, in order: clone size, D gene, J gene, V gene, CDR3 protein, CDR3 DNA. A D gene is named only where the DNA matches it firmly. Not all rows give a size; the values are once, few, many and, for expanded clones, a class.

once - TRBJ2-3 TRBV29-1 CSARQGSTDTQYF TGCAGCGCGCGCCAGGGTAGCACAGATACGCAGTATTTT
- TRBD1 TRBJ1-5 TRBV11-2 CASSSDRGAQHF TGTGCCAGCAGCTCGGACAGGGGAGCCCAGCATTTT
- TRBD1 TRBJ2-1 TRBV19 CASSMSPGQGENEQFF TGTGCCAGTAGTATGTCCCCGGGACAGGGTGAGAATGAGCAGTTCTTC
few TRBD2 TRBJ2-5 TRBV18 CASSPGTSGAQETQYF TGTGCCAGCTCACCTGGGACTAGCGGGGCTCAAGAGACCCAGTACTTC
- - TRBJ1-1 TRBV9 CASSVAGGNTEAFF TGTGCCAGCAGCGTAGCCGGGGGGAACACTGAAGCTTTCTTT
- - TRBJ2-1 TRBV7-9 CASSSRTYNEQFF TGTGCCAGCAGCTCGAGGACTTACAATGAGCAGTTCTTC
- - TRBJ2-3 TRBV5-6 CASSLVPTSTDTQYF TGTGCCAGCAGCTTGGTCCCTACTAGCACAGATACGCAGTATTTT
- TRBD2 TRBJ2-2 TRBV19 CASSFLAGMNTGELFF TGTGCCAGTAGTTTCCTAGCGGGAATGAACACCGGGGAGCTGTTTTTT
- TRBD1 TRBJ2-1 TRBV15 CATSSRTGRGEQFF TGTGCCACCAGCAGTCGGACAGGGCGCGGTGAGCAGTTCTTC
few TRBD1 TRBJ2-7 TRBV6-4 CATQSGAGGYEQYF TGTGCCACCCAAAGTGGGGCAGGGGGCTACGAGCAGTACTTC
- TRBD1 TRBJ1-2 TRBV28 CASSSPTGTGVLGYTF TGTGCCAGCAGTTCACCTACCGGGACAGGGGTTTTAGGCTACACCTTC
- TRBD2 TRBJ2-1 TRBV10-3 CAISGRLAGVSYNEQFF TGTGCCATCAGTGGACGGCTAGCGGGAGTATCCTACAATGAGCAGTTCTTC
- - TRBJ2-1 TRBV5-6 CASSLAVLTGMGQFF TGTGCCAGCAGCTTGGCGGTCCTCACAGGGATGGGGCAGTTCTTC
once TRBD1 TRBJ1-1 TRBV5-1 CASSSGGGTPAEAFF TGCGCCAGCAGCTCAGGGGGCGGTACACCGGCTGAAGCTTTCTTT
- - TRBJ1-2 TRBV11-2 CASSPMDSNYGYTF TGTGCCAGCAGCCCAATGGACTCTAACTATGGCTACACCTTC
- TRBD2 TRBJ2-3 TRBV20-1 CSASSGLPISTDTQYF TGCAGTGCTAGTTCGGGACTACCCATAAGCACAGATACGCAGTATTTT
- - TRBJ1-1 TRBV27 CASSLFARYTEAFF TGTGCCAGCAGTTTATTTGCTCGGTACACTGAAGCTTTCTTT
- - TRBJ1-1 TRBV28 CASTVYGGETEAFF TGTGCCAGCACAGTTTATGGAGGGGAAACTGAAGCTTTCTTT
- TRBD2 TRBJ2-2 TRBV28 CASSLYAGGTGELFF TGTGCCAGCAGTTTATACGCGGGGGGCACCGGGGAGCTGTTTTTT
- TRBD2 TRBJ2-5 TRBV7-3 CASGTSGSGPQYF TGTGCCTCCGGGACTAGCGGTTCTGGTCCCCAGTACTTC
once TRBD1 TRBJ2-7 TRBV7-2 CASSSDRVSYEQYF TGTGCCAGCAGCTCTGACAGGGTTTCCTACGAGCAGTACTTC
- - TRBJ2-5 TRBV19 CASSIILAGTQYF TGTGCCAGTAGTATAATCCTAGCAGGGACCCAGTACTTC
- TRBD1 TRBJ1-6 TRBV5-1 CASRGTGNSPLHF TGCGCCAGCAGGGGGACAGGGAATTCACCCCTCCACTTT
once - TRBJ1-2 TRBV7-2 CASSSTVGPYGYTF TGTGCCAGCAGCTCCACGGTGGGGCCCTATGGCTACACCTTC
- TRBD2 TRBJ2-3 TRBV29-1 CSVEGGRDVDTQYF TGCAGCGTTGAAGGCGGGAGGGATGTAGATACGCAGTATTTT
- - TRBJ1-2 TRBV27 CASRSLGASNYGYTF TGTGCCAGCAGGTCCCTGGGAGCGTCTAACTATGGCTACACCTTC
- - TRBJ2-7 TRBV5-6 CASSLGESEQYF TGTGCCAGCAGCTTGGGGGAGAGCGAGCAGTACTTC
- TRBD1 TRBJ2-7 TRBV18 CASSPGTGSSSYEQYF TGTGCCAGCTCACCCGGGACAGGGAGCAGCTCCTACGAGCAGTACTTC
- TRBD1 TRBJ1-1 TRBV28 CASRTGGGSEAFF TGTGCCAGCAGAACAGGGGGCGGTTCTGAAGCTTTCTTT
- - TRBJ2-7 TRBV9 CASKQGKLREGYQPNYEQYF TGTGCCAGCAAACAGGGAAAATTGAGGGAGGGCTACCAGCCTAACTACGAGCAGTACTTC
few TRBD2 TRBJ2-7 TRBV3-1/TRBV3-2 CASSQHTPGRGSYEQYF TGTGCCAGCAGCCAACATACCCCGGGGCGGGGGTCCTACGAGCAGTACTTC
- - TRBJ1-4 TRBV3-1/TRBV3-2 CASSQGVRGEKLFF TGTGCCAGCAGCCAAGGGGTCCGGGGTGAAAAACTGTTTTTT
- - TRBJ1-1 TRBV5-1 CASSSDWNTEAFF TGCGCCAGCAGCTCGGACTGGAACACTGAAGCTTTCTTT
- TRBD1 TRBJ1-5 TRBV15 CATSRGGIVSTGADQPQHF TGTGCCACCAGCAGAGGGGGGATAGTCTCTACAGGGGCGGATCAGCCCCAGCATTTT
- TRBD2 TRBJ2-3 TRBV5-6 CASSNSGSKSTDTQYF TGTGCCAGCAGCAATAGCGGGAGTAAAAGCACAGATACGCAGTATTTT
- - TRBJ1-2 TRBV27 CASSLSEGQSGYTF TGTGCCAGCAGTTTATCGGAGGGGCAGAGTGGCTACACCTTC
- - TRBJ1-4 TRBV7-9 CASSLQTGGEKLFF TGTGCCAGCAGCTTACAAACGGGAGGAGAAAAACTGTTTTTT
- - TRBJ2-1 TRBV28 CASSFGLTAYNEQFF TGTGCCAGCAGTTTCGGACTCACCGCCTACAATGAGCAGTTCTTC
many - TRBJ1-6 TRBV28 CASSLAGSPLHF TGTGCCAGCAGTTTAGCAGGGTCACCCCTCCACTTT
- TRBD2 TRBJ2-2 TRBV7-9 CASSRRRTSGRATTGELFF TGTGCCAGCAGCCGCCGACGGACTAGCGGGAGGGCCACCACCGGGGAGCTGTTTTTT
- TRBD1 TRBJ2-7 TRBV11-2 CASSLPPGTGVPYEQYF TGTGCCAGCAGCCTTCCCCCCGGGACAGGAGTCCCGTACGAGCAGTACTTC
few TRBD2 TRBJ2-3 TRBV6-5 CASRFSGASTDTQYF TGTGCCAGCAGGTTTAGCGGGGCTAGCACAGATACGCAGTATTTT
- - TRBJ1-3 TRBV2 CASSSPGVLSGNTIYF TGTGCCAGCAGTTCTCCGGGGGTCCTCTCTGGAAACACCATATATTTT
- TRBD2 TRBJ2-7 TRBV27 CASSLTSGSLYEQYF TGTGCCAGCAGTTTGACTAGCGGGAGCTTATACGAGCAGTACTTC
- - TRBJ2-3 TRBV18 CASSPGLYSTDTQYF TGTGCCAGCTCACCCGGACTATATAGCACAGATACGCAGTATTTT
- - TRBJ1-2 TRBV10-3 CAISEQGQGYGYTF TGTGCCATCAGTGAACAGGGCCAAGGCTATGGCTACACCTTC
- TRBD2 TRBJ2-5 TRBV6-1 CASSDSGTPQETQYF TGTGCCAGCAGTGATAGCGGGACACCGCAAGAGACCCAGTACTTC
- TRBD1 TRBJ2-2 TRBV28 CASRTTGEAGELFF TGTGCCAGCAGGACAACAGGGGAAGCCGGGGAGCTGTTTTTT
- - TRBJ2-6 TRBV7-7 CASSLRPAGSGANVLTF TGTGCTAGCAGCTTACGCCCAGCGGGCTCTGGGGCCAACGTCCTGACTTTC
- TRBD1 TRBJ2-1 TRBV7-3 CASSLIGTGDNEQFF TGTGCCAGCAGCTTAATTGGGACAGGGGACAATGAGCAGTTCTTC
- TRBD2 TRBJ2-7 TRBV5-4 CASSSGLAGGGEQYF TGTGCCAGCAGCTCAGGACTAGCGGGAGGAGGCGAGCAGTACTTC
few TRBD2 TRBJ2-7 TRBV7-6 CASSGLAGTYEQYF TGTGCCAGCAGCGGACTAGCGGGAACTTACGAGCAGTACTTC
- TRBD1 TRBJ1-4 TRBV5-1 CASSPGQGSEKLFF TGCGCCAGCAGTCCGGGACAGGGGTCCGAAAAACTGTTTTTT
- TRBD2 TRBJ2-3 TRBV27 CASSLRTLGLAVNTQYF TGTGCCAGCAGCCTCCGTACCCTGGGACTAGCGGTAAATACGCAGTATTTT